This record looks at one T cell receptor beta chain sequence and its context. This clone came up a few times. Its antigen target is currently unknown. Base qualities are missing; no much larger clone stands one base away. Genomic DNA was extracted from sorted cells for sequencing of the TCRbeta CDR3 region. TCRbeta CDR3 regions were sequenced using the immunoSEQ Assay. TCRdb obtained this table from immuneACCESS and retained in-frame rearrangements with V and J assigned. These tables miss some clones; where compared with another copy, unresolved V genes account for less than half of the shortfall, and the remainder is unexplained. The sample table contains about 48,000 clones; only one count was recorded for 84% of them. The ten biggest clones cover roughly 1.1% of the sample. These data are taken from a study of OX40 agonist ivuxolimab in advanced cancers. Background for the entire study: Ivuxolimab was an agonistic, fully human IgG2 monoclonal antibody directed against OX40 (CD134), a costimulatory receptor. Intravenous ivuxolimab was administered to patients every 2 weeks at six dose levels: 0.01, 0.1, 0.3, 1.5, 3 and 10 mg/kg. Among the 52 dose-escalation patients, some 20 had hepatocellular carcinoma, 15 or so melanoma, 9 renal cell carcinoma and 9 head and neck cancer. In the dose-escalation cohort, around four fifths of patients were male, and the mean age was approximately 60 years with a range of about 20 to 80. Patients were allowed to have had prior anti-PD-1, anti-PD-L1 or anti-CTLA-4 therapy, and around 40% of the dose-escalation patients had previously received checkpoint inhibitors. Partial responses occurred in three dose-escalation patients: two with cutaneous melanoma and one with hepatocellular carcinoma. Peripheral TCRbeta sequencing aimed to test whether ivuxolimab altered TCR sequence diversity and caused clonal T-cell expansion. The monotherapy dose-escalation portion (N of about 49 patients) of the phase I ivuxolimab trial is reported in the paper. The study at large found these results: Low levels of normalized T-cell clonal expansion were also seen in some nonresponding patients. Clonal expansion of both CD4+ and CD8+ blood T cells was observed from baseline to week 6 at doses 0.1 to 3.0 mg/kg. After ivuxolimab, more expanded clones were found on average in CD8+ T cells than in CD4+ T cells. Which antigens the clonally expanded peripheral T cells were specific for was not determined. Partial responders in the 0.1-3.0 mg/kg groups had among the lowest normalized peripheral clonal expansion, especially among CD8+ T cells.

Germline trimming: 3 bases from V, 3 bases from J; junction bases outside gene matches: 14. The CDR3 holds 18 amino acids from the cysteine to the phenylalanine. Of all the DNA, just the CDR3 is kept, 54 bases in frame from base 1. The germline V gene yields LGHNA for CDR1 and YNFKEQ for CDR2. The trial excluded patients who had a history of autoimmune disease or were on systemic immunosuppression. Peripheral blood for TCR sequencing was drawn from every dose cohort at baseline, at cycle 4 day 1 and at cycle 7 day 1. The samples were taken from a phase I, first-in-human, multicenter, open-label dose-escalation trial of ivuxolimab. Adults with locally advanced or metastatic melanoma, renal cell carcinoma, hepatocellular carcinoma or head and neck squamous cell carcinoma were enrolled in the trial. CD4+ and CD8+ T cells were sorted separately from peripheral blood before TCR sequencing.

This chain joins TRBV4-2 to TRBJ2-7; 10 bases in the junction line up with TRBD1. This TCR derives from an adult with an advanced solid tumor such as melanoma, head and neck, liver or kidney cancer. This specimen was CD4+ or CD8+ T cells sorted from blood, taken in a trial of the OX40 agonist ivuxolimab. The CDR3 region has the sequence CASSHALTGTGVRYEQYF. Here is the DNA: TGTGCCAGCAGCCACGCACTTACCGGGACAGGGGTTCGCTACGAGCAGTACTTC.